The entry below gives a single TCR beta chain sequence along with its context. Its cognate antigen is unknown. All the donors were Caucasian adults who lived in Nashville, Tennessee. The source of the sample is a study of shared clonotypes between healthy human individuals. Study results and limitations: Among the subsets, naive ones generally showed larger estimated richness than memory ones. Sharing across four donors was seen in around 5% of naive CD4 clonotypes. Generation probabilities were higher for clonotypes shared across all four sorted-subset donors than for unshared ones.

CDR3 length: 19 residues. V was cut by 0 bases and J by 7 bases, with 27 bases left in between. Germline-derived CDR1 and CDR2 are SGHTA and FQGNSA. The assay was immunoSEQ multiplex PCR, and TCRdb's table has in-frame clones only and misses some. The data hold around 1,000,000 clones, with about 80% observed a single time. Sequenced: memory CD4+ T cells from PBMCs. Described subset: CD45RA-negative fraction. This receptor was obtained from a man aged 18 to 29 in good health. Some clones in this sample may be carry-over from other donors' samples. The chain joins TRBV7-2 to TRBJ1-2; D remains ambiguous. As DNA, the CDR3 is TGTGCCAGCAGCTTAGCGGTCGGCCAGAGTTACCCCTCGTTCGGTGGCTACACCTTC. This sequence encodes CASSLAVGQSYPSFGGYTF.